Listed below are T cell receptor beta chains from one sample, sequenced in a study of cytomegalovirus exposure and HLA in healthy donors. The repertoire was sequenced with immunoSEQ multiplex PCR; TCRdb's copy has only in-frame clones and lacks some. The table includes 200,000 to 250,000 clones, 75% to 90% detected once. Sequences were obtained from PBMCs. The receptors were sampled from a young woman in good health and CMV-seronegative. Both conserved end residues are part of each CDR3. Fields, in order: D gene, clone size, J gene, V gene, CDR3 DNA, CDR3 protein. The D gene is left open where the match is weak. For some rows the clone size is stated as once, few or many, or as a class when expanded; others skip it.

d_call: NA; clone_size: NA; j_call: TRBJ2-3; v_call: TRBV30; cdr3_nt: TGTGCCTGGAGTTATGCAGCAGATACGCAGTATTTT; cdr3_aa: CAWSYAADTQYF
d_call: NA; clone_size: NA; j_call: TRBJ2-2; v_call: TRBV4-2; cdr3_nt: TGTGCCAGCACCTTAACGGCGAACACCGGGGAGCTGTTTTTT; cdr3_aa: CASTLTANTGELFF
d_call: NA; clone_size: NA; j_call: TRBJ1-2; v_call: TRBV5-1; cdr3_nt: TGCGCCAGCAGCTTGGATCCAGGGAGGAATGGCTACACCTTC; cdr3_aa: CASSLDPGRNGYTF
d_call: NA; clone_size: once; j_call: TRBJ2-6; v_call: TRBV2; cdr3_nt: TGTGCCAGCAAACAGCCACAAGGGTCTGGGGCCAACGTCCTGACTTTC; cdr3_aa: CASKQPQGSGANVLTF
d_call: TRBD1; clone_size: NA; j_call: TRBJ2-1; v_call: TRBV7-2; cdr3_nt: TGTGCCAGCAGCTTAGGACAGGGGGTTCGCAATGAGCAGTTCTTC; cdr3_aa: CASSLGQGVRNEQFF
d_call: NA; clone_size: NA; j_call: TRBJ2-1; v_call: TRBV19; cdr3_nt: TGTGCCAGTAGTATAGTCTCGAACGTATGGAATGAGCAGTTCTTC; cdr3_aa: CASSIVSNVWNEQFF
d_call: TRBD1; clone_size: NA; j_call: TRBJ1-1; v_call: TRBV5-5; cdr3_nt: TGTGCCAGCAGCTTTGAGGGACAGGCGAACACTGAAGCTTTCTTT; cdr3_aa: CASSFEGQANTEAFF
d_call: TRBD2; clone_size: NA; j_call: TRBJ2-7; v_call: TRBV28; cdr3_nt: TGTGCCAGCAGTTCCTTGGGACTAGCGGGAACGAGCTCCTACGAGCAGTACTTC; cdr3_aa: CASSSLGLAGTSSYEQYF
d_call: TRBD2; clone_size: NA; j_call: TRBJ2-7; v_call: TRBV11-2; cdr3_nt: TGTGCCAGCAGCTTAGGTCTAGCGGGCTCCTACGAGCAGTACTTC; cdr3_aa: CASSLGLAGSYEQYF
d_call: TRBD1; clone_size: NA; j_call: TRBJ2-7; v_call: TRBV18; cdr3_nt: TGTGCCAGCTCACCCGGACAGGGATCCCCCTACGAGCAGTACTTC; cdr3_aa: CASSPGQGSPYEQYF
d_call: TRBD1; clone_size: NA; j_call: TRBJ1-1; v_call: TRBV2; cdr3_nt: TGTGCCAGCAGCAATGACAGGGGGTCGTGGACTGAAGCTTTCTTT; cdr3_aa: CASSNDRGSWTEAFF
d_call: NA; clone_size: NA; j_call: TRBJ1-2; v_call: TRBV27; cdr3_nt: TGTGCCAGCAGTCTCATCCAGGGATATGGCTACACCTTC; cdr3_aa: CASSLIQGYGYTF
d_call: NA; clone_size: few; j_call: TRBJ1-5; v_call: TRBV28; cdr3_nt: TGTGCCAGCAGTTTCCCCCCCAACCAGCCCCAGCATTTT; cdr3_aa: CASSFPPNQPQHF
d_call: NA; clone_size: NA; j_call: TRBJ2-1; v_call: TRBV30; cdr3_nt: TGTGCCTGGAGTGCTGGGACCAGCTCCTACAATGAGCAGTTCTTC; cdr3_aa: CAWSAGTSSYNEQFF
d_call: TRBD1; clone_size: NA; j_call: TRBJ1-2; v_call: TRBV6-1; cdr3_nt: TGTGCCAGCACCCAGGGGGCTGGAGGCTACACCTTC; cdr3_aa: CASTQGAGGYTF
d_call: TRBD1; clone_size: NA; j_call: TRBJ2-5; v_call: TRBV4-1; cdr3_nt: TGCGCCAGCAGCCAAGGACAGGGAGACGCAGAGACCCAGTACTTC; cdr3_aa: CASSQGQGDAETQYF
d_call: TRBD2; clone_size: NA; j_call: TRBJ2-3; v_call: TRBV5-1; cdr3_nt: TGCGCCAGCAGCTTGGTGGACGGGAGGACAGATACGCAGTATTTT; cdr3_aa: CASSLVDGRTDTQYF
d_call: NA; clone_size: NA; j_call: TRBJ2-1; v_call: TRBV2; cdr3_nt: TGTGCCAGCAGACCCCCCCCCGGGGAAAGCTCCTACAATGAGCAGTTCTTC; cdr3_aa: CASRPPPGESSYNEQFF
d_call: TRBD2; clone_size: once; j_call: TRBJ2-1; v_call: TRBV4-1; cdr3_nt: TGCGCCAGCAAATTCCCGGGGGGATCCTACAATGAGCAGTTCTTC; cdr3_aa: CASKFPGGSYNEQFF
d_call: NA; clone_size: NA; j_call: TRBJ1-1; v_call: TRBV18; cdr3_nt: TGTGCCAGCTCACGTCGGGGTGAAGCTTTCTTT; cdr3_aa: CASSRRGEAFF
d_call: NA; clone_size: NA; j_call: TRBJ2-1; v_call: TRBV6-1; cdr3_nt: TGTGCCACAGCTACCCAGAAGGGGAATGAGCAGTTCTTC; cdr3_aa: CATATQKGNEQFF
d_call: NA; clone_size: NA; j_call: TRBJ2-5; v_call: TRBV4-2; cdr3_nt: TGTGCCAGCAGCCAAGTTTCGGGGAATAGCGGAGAGACCCAGTACTTC; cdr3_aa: CASSQVSGNSGETQYF
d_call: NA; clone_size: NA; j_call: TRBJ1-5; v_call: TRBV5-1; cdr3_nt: TGCGCCAGCAGCTCAGGGGCCCTGATTGGCAATCAGCCCCAGCATTTT; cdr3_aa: CASSSGALIGNQPQHF
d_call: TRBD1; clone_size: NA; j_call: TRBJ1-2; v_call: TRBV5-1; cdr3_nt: TGCGCCAGCAGCTTGGAGACAGGGTCGACTAACTATGGCTACACCTTC; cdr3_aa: CASSLETGSTNYGYTF
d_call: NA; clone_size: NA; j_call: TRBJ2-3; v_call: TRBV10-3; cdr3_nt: TGTGCCATGACCCGGGACCCTAACACAGATACGCAGTATTTT; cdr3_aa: CAMTRDPNTDTQYF
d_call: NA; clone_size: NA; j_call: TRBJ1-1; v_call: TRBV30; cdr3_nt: TGTGCCTGGAGTGTAGGCTTGGGGAACACTGAAGCTTTCTTT; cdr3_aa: CAWSVGLGNTEAFF
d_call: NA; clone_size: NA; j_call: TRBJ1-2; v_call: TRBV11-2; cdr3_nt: TGTGCCAGCAGCTTAGACAGGACCTATGGCTACACCTTC; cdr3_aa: CASSLDRTYGYTF
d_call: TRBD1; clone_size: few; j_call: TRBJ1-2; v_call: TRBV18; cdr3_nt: TGTGCCAGCTCACCGACAGGGCAGGCCTATGGCTACACCTTC; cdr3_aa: CASSPTGQAYGYTF
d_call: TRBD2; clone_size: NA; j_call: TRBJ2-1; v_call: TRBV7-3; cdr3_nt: TGTGCCAGCAGCCTGGGACTAGCGGGAGTAGGTGAGCAGTTCTTC; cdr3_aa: CASSLGLAGVGEQFF
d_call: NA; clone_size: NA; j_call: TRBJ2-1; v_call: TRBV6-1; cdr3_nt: TGTGCCAGCAGTGAAGGGGCTAGATGGAACAATGAGCAGTTCTTC; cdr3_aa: CASSEGARWNNEQFF
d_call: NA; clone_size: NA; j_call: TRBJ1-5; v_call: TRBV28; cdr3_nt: TGTGCCAGCAGTTTATGGTCAGGGGTCAATCAGCCCCAGCATTTT; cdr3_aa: CASSLWSGVNQPQHF
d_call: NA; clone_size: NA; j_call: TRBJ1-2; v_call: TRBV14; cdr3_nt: TGTGCCAGCAGCCCCGACGGATTCCTCTATGGCTACACCTTC; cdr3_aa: CASSPDGFLYGYTF
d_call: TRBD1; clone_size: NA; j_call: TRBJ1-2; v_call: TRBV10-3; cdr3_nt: TGTGCCATCAGTGAGGACAGGGCTGGTGGCTACACCTTC; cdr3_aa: CAISEDRAGGYTF
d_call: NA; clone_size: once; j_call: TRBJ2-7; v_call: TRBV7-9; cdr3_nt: TGTGCCAGCAGCTTAGCGCGAAACGAGCAGTACTTC; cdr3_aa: CASSLARNEQYF
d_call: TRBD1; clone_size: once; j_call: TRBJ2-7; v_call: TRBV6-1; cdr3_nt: TGTGCCAGCACCCCGGTGACAGGGCCAGAAGGCGAGCAGTACTTC; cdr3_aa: CASTPVTGPEGEQYF
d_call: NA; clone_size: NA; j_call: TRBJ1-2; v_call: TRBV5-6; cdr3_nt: TGTGCCAGCAAGGGCGGAGAAGACTATGGCTACACCTTC; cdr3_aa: CASKGGEDYGYTF
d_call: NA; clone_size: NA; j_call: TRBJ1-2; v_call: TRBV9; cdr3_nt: TGTGCCAGCAGCGTAGACGGCAGGCCCAACTATGGCTACACCTTC; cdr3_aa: CASSVDGRPNYGYTF
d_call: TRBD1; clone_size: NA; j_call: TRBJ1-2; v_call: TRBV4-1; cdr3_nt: TGCGCCAGCAGCCAAGATTGGGGGACAGGGTTCGACTATGGCTACACCTTC; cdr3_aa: CASSQDWGTGFDYGYTF
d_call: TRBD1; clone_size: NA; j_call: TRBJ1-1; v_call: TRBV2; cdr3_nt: TGTGCCAGCTCCCGACAGGGGGCTGGGATGAACACTGAAGCTTTCTTT; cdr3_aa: CASSRQGAGMNTEAFF
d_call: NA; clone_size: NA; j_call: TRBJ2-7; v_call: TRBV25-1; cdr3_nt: TGTGCCAGCAGTGACCCGCGAGGACCGAGACGCTACGAGCAGTACTTC; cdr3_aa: CASSDPRGPRRYEQYF
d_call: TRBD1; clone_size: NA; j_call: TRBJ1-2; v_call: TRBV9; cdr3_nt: TGTGCCAGCAGCGACGACAGGGGGATCTATGGCTACACCTTC; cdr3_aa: CASSDDRGIYGYTF
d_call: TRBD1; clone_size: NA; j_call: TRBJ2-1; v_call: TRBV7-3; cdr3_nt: TGTGCCAGCAGCTTAACCGGACAGGGAGCGCGTCATGAGCAGTTCTTC; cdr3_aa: CASSLTGQGARHEQFF
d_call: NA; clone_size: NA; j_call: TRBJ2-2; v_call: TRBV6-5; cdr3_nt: TGTGCCACCATTAGGGCCCCGTTGGACACCGGGGAGCTGTTTTTT; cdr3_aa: CATIRAPLDTGELFF
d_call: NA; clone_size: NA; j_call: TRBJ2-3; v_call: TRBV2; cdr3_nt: TGTGCCAGCAGGGAAGACGCTGCAGATACGCAGTATTTT; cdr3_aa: CASREDAADTQYF
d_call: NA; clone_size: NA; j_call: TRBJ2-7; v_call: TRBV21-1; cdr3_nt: TGTGCCAGCAGCAAAGTCGAGCGGGAGGAGTACGAGCAGTACTTC; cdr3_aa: CASSKVEREEYEQYF
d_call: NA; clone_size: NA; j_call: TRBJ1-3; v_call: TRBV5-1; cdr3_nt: TGCGCCAGCAGCCCAGATCGGGGGGCATTGGGAAACACCATATATTTT; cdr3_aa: CASSPDRGALGNTIYF